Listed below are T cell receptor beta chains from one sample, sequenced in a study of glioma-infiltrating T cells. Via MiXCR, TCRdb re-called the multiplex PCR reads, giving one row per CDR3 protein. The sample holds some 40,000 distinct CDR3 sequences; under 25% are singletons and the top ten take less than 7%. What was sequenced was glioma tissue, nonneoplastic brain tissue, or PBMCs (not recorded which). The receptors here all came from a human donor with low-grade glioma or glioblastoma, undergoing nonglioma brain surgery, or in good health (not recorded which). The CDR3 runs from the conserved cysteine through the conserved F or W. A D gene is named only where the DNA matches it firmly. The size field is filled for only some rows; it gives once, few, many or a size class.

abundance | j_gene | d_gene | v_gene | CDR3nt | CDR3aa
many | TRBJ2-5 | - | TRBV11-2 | TGTGCCAGCAGCCCGGACATTCTCCTCAAAGAGACCCAGTACTTC | CASSPDILLKETQYF
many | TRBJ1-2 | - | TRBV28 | TGTGCCAGCAGCGTAGACAGATTCTATGGTGGCTACACCTTC | CASSVDRFYGGYTF
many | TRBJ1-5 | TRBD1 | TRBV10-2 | TGCGCCAGCTCCGGGACAGACCGCAATCAGCCCCAGCATTTT | CASSGTDRNQPQHF
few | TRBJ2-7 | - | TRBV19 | TGTGCCAGTTGTATAGAAAGAGGGGGGTCCTACGAGCAGTACTTC | CASCIERGGSYEQYF
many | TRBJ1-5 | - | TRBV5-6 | TGTGCCAGCAGTCTAGGTCGCTACAGTTATCAGCCCCAGCATTTT | CASSLGRYSYQPQHF
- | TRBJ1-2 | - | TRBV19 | TGTGCCAGTAGTATAGGCAGCTTCTCCATCTCTAACTATGGCTACACCTTC | CASSIGSFSISNYGYTF
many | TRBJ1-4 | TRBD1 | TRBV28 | TGTGCCAGCAGTTCCCCCCCGGGACAGGGAAATGAAAAACTGTTTTTT | CASSSPPGQGNEKLFF
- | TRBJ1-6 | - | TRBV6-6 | TGTGCCAGCAGGACCGAAGAAGGTAATTCACCCCTCCACTTT | CASRTEEGNSPLHF
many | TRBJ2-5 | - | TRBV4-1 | TGCGCCAGCAGCCAACCCACAGGGTTCTGGGAGACCCAGTACTTC | CASSQPTGFWETQYF
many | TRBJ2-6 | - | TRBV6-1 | TGTGCCAGCATTCCCCCGGCTGGGGCCAACGTCCTGACTTTC | CASIPPAGANVLTF
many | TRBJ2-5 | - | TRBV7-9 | TGTGCCAGCAGCTTAGTGGCCTATCAAGAGACCCAGTACTTC | CASSLVAYQETQYF
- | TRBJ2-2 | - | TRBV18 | TGTGCCAGCTCACCAACCGGGGAGCTGTTTTTT | CASSPTGELFF
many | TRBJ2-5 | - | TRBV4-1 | TGCGCCAGCAGCCAAGACCGACTAGGATTGGAGACCCAGTACTTC | CASSQDRLGLETQYF
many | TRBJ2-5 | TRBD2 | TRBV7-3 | TGTGCCAGCAGCCCAGGTGGACTAGCGGGAGAGACCCAGTACTTC | CASSPGGLAGETQYF
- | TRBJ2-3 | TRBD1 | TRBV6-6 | TGTGTTAGCAGTTGGATTCGGGACAGGGGCACAGATACGCAGTATTTT | CVSSWIRDRGTDTQYF
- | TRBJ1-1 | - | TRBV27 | TGTGCCGGCAGTGCGGGACATCGGAGAAACACTGAAGCTTTCTTT | CAGSAGHRRNTEAFF
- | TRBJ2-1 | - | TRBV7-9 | TGTGCCAGCAGTAGGATCACCAATGAGCAGTTCTTC | CASSRITNEQFF
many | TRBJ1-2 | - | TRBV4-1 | TGCGCCAGCAGCCAAGATCAGGGCTCCAACTATGGCTACACCTTC | CASSQDQGSNYGYTF
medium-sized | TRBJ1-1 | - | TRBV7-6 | TGTGCCAGCAGCCTAGGCACAGTGAACACTGAAGCTTTCTTT | CASSLGTVNTEAFF
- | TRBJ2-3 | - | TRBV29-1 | TGCAGCGTTGAATTGGGCTCAGATACGCAGTATTTT | CSVELGSDTQYF
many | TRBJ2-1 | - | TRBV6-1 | TGTGCCAGCCGTGACAGGAATGAGCAGTTCTTC | CASRDRNEQFF
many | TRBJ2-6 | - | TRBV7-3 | TGTGCCAGCAGCCCCGGGGTCGTCTCTGGGGCCAACGTCCTGACTTTC | CASSPGVVSGANVLTF
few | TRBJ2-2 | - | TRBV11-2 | TGTGCCAGCAGCCCCATGCACTCCGGGGAGCTGTTTTTT | CASSPMHSGELFF
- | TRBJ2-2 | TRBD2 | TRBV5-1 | TGCGCCAGCAGCGGGACTAGCGGGGACACCGGGGAGCTGTTTTTT | CASSGTSGDTGELFF
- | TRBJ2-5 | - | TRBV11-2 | TGTGCCAGCAGCTTAGAGTATTCAGGGGAAGAGACCCAGTACTTC | CASSLEYSGEETQYF
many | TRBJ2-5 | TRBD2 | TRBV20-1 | TGCAGTGCTAGGAATAGCGGGAGGGCAGGAAAGACCCAGTACTTC | CSARNSGRAGKTQYF
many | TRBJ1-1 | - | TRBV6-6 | TGTGCCAGCAGTTACTTTATCACGGGACTGGAGGGCACTGAAGCTTTCTTT | CASSYFITGLEGTEAFF
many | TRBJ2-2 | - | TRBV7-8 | TGTGCCAGCAGCGCACAGGGTAGTTGGACCGGGGAGCTGTTTTTT | CASSAQGSWTGELFF
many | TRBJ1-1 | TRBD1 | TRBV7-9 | TGTGCCAGCAGGACAGGGGAATTTACTGAAGCTTTCTTT | CASRTGEFTEAFF
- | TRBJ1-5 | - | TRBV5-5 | TGTGCCAGCAGCTTGGTCCTCAATAGCAATCAGACCCAGCATTTT | CASSLVLNSNQTQHF
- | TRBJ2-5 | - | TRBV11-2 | TGTGCCAGCAGAGCCCTGGGTGAGACCCAGTACTTC | CASRALGETQYF
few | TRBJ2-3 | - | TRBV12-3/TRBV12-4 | TGTGCCAGCACCCCAGGGTTAGCGGATAGCACAGATACGCAGTATTTT | CASTPGLADSTDTQYF
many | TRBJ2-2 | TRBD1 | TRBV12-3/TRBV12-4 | TGTGCCAGCAGCCTTTGGGGACAGGGTGTAACCGGGGAGCTGTTTTTT | CASSLWGQGVTGELFF
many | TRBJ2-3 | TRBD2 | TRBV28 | TGTGCCAGCAGTCGATATGGGACTAGCGGGGGAACTCCCACAGATACGCAGTATTTT | CASSRYGTSGGTPTDTQYF
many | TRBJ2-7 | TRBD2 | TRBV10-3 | TGTGCCATCGGGACTAGCCCCTACGAGCAGTACTTC | CAIGTSPYEQYF
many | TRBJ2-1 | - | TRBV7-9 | TGTGCCAGCAGCTCAGGACCGGGTCTTAGTGAGCAGTTCTTC | CASSSGPGLSEQFF
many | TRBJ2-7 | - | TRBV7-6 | TGTGCCAGCAGCTTAAATCCAGGGCAGGGTGCCTACGAGCAGTACTTC | CASSLNPGQGAYEQYF
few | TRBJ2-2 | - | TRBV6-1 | TGCGCCAGCCTGGTTGGGGGCACCGGGGAGCTGTTTTTT | CASLVGGTGELFF
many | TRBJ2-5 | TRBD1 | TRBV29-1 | TGCAGCGAGCGAAGGGACAGGTCGGGAGAGACCCAGTACTTC | CSERRDRSGETQYF
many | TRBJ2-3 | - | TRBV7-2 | TGTGCCAGCAGCTTAGCGATCGGACCTAGCACAGATACGCAGTATTTT | CASSLAIGPSTDTQYF
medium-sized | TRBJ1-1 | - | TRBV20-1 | TGCAGTGCTAGAGATTGGGAGAACACTGAAGCTTTCTTT | CSARDWENTEAFF
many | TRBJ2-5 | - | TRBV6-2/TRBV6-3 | TGTGCCAGCAGTTTCGGGACCTCAGGGACCCAGTACTTC | CASSFGTSGTQYF
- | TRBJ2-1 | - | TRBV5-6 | TGTGCCAGCAGCTTGTTGAGCTCCTACAATGAGCAGTCCTTC | CASSLLSSYNEQSF
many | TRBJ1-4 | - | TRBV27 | TGTGCCAGCATGACGACTGGCGCTCCGGCAACTAATGAAAAACTGTTTTTT | CASMTTGAPATNEKLFF
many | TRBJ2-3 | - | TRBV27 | TGTGCCAGCAGTTTATCGCGGACGGTCACAGATACGCAGTATTTT | CASSLSRTVTDTQYF
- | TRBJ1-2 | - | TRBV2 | TGTGCCAGCAAAGCCGGGAGCTATGGCTACACCTTC | CASKAGSYGYTF
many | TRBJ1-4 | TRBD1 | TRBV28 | TGTGCCAGCAGTTGGGGACAGGGCTTTGATGAAAAACTGTTTTTT | CASSWGQGFDEKLFF
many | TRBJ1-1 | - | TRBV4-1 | TGCGCCAGCAGACCAGGACAGCCTAACACTGAAGCTTTCTTT | CASRPGQPNTEAFF
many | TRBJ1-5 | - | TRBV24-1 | TGTGCCACCGATTATAGCAATCAGCCCCAGCATTTT | CATDYSNQPQHF
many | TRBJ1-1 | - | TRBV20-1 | TGCAGTGCTAGAGAAAGGGGGTCCCTCGTAGGAAGGACTGAAGCTTTCTTT | CSARERGSLVGRTEAFF
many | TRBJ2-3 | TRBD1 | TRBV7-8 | TGTGCCAGCAGCCTAAGGACAGGGGCAAGGAAAACAGATACGCAGTATTTT | CASSLRTGARKTDTQYF
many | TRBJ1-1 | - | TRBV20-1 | TGCAGTGCTAGACCTCAACCGAACACTGAAGCTTTCTTT | CSARPQPNTEAFF
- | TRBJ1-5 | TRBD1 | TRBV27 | TGTGCCAGCAGTTTCCTGGAGGGACAGTTCCAGCATTTT | CASSFLEGQFQHF
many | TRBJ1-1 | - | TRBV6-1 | TGTGCCAGCAGGTCCCCGATTTATATGAACACTGAAGCTTTCTTT | CASRSPIYMNTEAFF
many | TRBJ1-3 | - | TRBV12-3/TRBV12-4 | TGTGCCAGCAGTACCGGACATATCGCTGGAAACACCATATATTTT | CASSTGHIAGNTIYF